This TCR beta chain was captured in a study of blood T cell repertoires in COVID-19. The wider study: COVID-19 samples from acute and convalescent phases originated in the United States, Italy and Spain.

CDR1 and CDR2 (germline): SNHLY, FYNNEI. After removal of 5 bases from V and 1 base from J, the junction contained 7 bases not matched to a gene. There are 16 residues in the CDR3. As processed by the authors: Scientists estimated how many nucleated cells there were by amplifying reference gene primers. Using immunoSEQ multiplex PCR, the repertoire was profiled, and TCRdb retains in-frame clones only, with some absent. V, J and clone size are those of that table, while D and trimming were read from the DNA. This table holds 65,000 to 90,000 clones, around 80% found once. J is TRBJ2-2 and V is TRBV2; 7 bases fit TRBD1. Material for sequencing was peripheral blood. The sequence derives from a woman aged 80 or over with active or convalescent COVID-19. CDR3 nucleotides: TGTGCCAGCAGTCTGACAGGGATCCTGAACACCGGGGAGCTGTTTTTT. It specifies CASSLTGILNTGELFF.